The clone carrying this T cell receptor (beta chain) showed up many times. This entry is derived from a study of human T cells and chemical hapten exposure. Looking at the study overall: The study sensitized with 2% DPC on a 2 cm by 2 cm patch of upper inner arm skin.

TCRdb reprocessed the RACE reads with MiXCR, giving one entry per CDR3 protein. The data contain around 300,000 distinct CDR3 sequences, around 6.9% of them singletons. Time point: patch test 1, 2 weeks after DPC sensitization. Specified treatment: therapeutic diphenylcyclopropenone sensitization with weekly scalp DPC. The source material was whole blood, sampled in connection with sensitization to the hapten diphenylcyclopropenone (DPC). This clonotype originated in a woman aged 18-35 years with alopecia areata. Some clones in this sample may be carry-over from other donors' samples.

The DNA for the CDR3 is TGTGCCAGCAGCACGCGCATGGGCACAGATACGCAGTATTTT. It is translated as CASSTRMGTDTQYF. The gene calls are TRBV7-2 and TRBJ2-3; D gene unclear. This CDR3 region has 14 residues. V lost 5 bases, J lost 1 base, and 10 bases lay in between. Germline V CDR1 and CDR2: SGHTA, FQGNSA.